Following are 2 T cell receptor beta chains from one sample sequenced in a study of blood T cells in healthy people across ages. The use of a sample-barcoded 5' primer and a J-beta primer mix characterized a second PCR of roughly 7 to 12 cycles. TCRdb fed the 5' RACE reads into MiXCR, producing one record per CDR3 protein. Among 1.8 million or so distinct CDR3 sequences listed, 30% to 40% were seen once. The sample taken for sequencing was blood. These receptors originate from a human donor in good health.

The chain recombines TRBV6-6 with TRBJ2-1; D is possibly TRBD2 (5 bases). Trimming removed 0 bases at V and 4 bases at J, with 13 bases between. The length of the CDR3 is 16 residues. The V gene's germline CDR1 is MNHNY and CDR2 SVGAGI (reference sequence). The chain's CDR3 is CASSYSTGYGYNEQFF. The CDR3 nucleotides read TGTGCCAGCAGTTACTCGACGGGGTACGGGTACAATGAGCAGTTCTTC.

This rearrangement joins TRBV20-1 to TRBJ1-5; D perhaps matches TRBD1 (5 bases). The V end was cut by 3 bases, the J end by 5 bases, with 14 bases between. Germline CDR1 DFQATT, CDR2 SNEGSKA (reference sequence). The CDR3 consists of 14 residues. The CDR3 sequence: CSARGQGWDQPQHF. For the CDR3, the DNA is TGCAGTGCTAGGGGCCAGGGTTGGGATCAGCCCCAGCATTTT.